The next 11 T cell receptor beta chains were all read from a single sample in a study of CD8 T cells in ankylosing spondylitis. Study conclusions and caveats: Made up of eight highly homologous variants, a TCR beta motif appeared characteristic of ankylosing spondylitis blood.

MiXCR, run by TCRdb on the 5' RACE reads, gives a single entry per CDR3 protein. The sample consists of about 840,000 distinct CDR3 sequences, 12% of them appearing once. Antigen specificity for these receptors is unknown. What was sequenced was blood, either unsorted or a sorted T cell fraction (not recorded which). These receptors were collected from a male donor with ankylosing spondylitis.

This clonotype was found once. The chain employs TRBV20-1 and TRBJ2-5; 7 positions match TRBD1. The CDR3 totals 12 residues. CDR1 is DFQATT, CDR2 SNEGSKA, per germline (reference sequence). The CDR3 nucleotides read TGCAGCGGCGACAGGGAGCAAGAGACCCAGTACTTC. Its translation: CSGDREQETQYF.

The chain has TRBV20-1 and TRBJ2-1, with 9 bases lining up with TRBD2. The CDR3 extends over 15 amino acids. Germline loops: CDR1 DFQATT, CDR2 SNEGSKA (reference sequence). Germline trimming cut 0 bases from V and 4 bases from J; bases unmatched to any gene: 4. The CDR3 sequence is CSARDPAGGYNEQFF. CDR3 nucleotides: TGCAGTGCTAGAGATCCAGCGGGGGGATACAATGAGCAGTTCTTC.

V is TRBV29-1 and J is TRBJ1-1; weak D call: TRBD1 (5 bases). V was clipped by 0 bases and J by 5 bases, with 13 bases between them. Germline CDR1 and CDR2: SQVTM and ANQGSEA. This CDR3 is 14 amino acids long. The CDR3 nucleotides read TGCAGCGTTGAAGATTTCGGGGGGAGGACTGAAGCTTTCTTT. Translating gives CSVEDFGGRTEAFF. Combining the CDR3 with reference TRBV29-1 and TRBJ1-1 gives the whole variable domain SAVISQKPSRDICQRGTSLTIQCQVDSQVTMMFWYRQQPGQSLTLIATANQGSEATYESGFVIDKFPISRPNLTFSTLTVSNMSPEDSSIYLCSVEDFGGRTEAFFGQGTRLTVV.

The V gene is TRBV5-1, the J gene TRBJ2-4; D not certain. From germline, CDR1 is SGHRS and CDR2 YFSETQ. V was clipped by 1 base and J by 2 bases, with 13 bases between them. CDR3 length: 16 amino acids. The CDR3 protein is CASSLSGDGTKNIQYF. CDR3 sequence (DNA): TGCGCCAGCAGCTTGTCTGGAGATGGTACCAAAAACATTCAGTACTTC.

The rearrangement uses TRBV11-2 and TRBJ2-7; 7 bases align to TRBD1. V trimming: 5 bases; J trimming: 1 base; junction bases outside the gene matches: 8. Germline-derived CDR1 and CDR2 are SGHAT and FQNNGV. This CDR3 has 15 amino acids. The DNA of the CDR3 is TGTGCCAGCAGCGTCGACAGGGTCCTATCCTACGAGCAGTACTTC. Translated, it gives CASSVDRVLSYEQYF.

V usage is TRBV6-2 or TRBV6-3 and J usage is TRBJ2-1, with a tentative D call TRBD2 (5 bases). The CDR3 extends over 16 amino acids. V was shortened by 0 bases and J by 7 bases, with 16 bases between the two germline ends. Germline V lookup: CDR1 MNHEY, CDR2 SVGEGT. CDR3 nucleotide sequence: TGTGCCAGCAGTTACTCGGCGGGCTTCCCGCTTAATGAGCAGTTCTTC. Encoded protein: CASSYSAGFPLNEQFF.

This clonotype showed up just a few times. The chain combines TRBV6-2 or TRBV6-3 with TRBJ1-1; D might be TRBD1 (6 bases). Germline CDR1 reads MNHEY; CDR2 reads SVGEGT. The V and J ends lost 2 bases and 10 bases respectively, with 11 bases between them. CDR3 length: 12 amino acids. The CDR3 region has the DNA TGTGCCAGCAGTTACCCTGGCAGGGGAGCTTTCTTT. Translated, it gives CASSYPGRGAFF.

This clonotype was picked up a small number of times. J is TRBJ2-1 and V is TRBV20-1; 11 bases are shared with TRBD2. The V and J ends lost 0 bases and 9 bases, in that order; junction bases with no gene match: 4. Germline V gene data show CDR1 as DFQATT and CDR2 as SNEGSKA (reference sequence). This CDR3 spans 14 amino acids. The CDR3 DNA reads TGCAGTGCTAGAGATAGCGGGAGGGCCGGTGAGCAGTTCTTC. Its translation: CSARDSGRAGEQFF.

The chain is built from TRBV6-1 and TRBJ2-5, with a possible D match to TRBD2 (6 bases). CDR1 is MNHNS, CDR2 SASEGT, per germline. CDR3 length: 13 amino acids. V lost 4 bases to trimming and J lost 3 bases, with 9 bases between them. CDR3 residues: CASSAGVKETQYF. In DNA form, the CDR3 reads TGTGCCAGCAGTGCGGGAGTAAAAGAGACCCAGTACTTC.

This clonotype has only a few counts. The rearrangement links TRBV15 to TRBJ1-3, with 7 bases fitting TRBD1. Trimming at V came to 0 bases and at J to 4 bases, leaving 9 bases not matched to a gene. Germline V lookup: CDR1 LNHNV, CDR2 YYDKDF (reference sequence). The CDR3 spans 17 residues. DNA for the CDR3: TGTGCCACCAGCAGAGATCGCCAGGGGGTAATCGGAAACACCATATATTTT. This sequence encodes CATSRDRQGVIGNTIYF.

The table lists this clonotype with many counts. This sequence joins TRBV5-1 and TRBJ2-7, with TRBD2 matching over 11 bases. There are 14 residues in the CDR3. Trimming cost V 4 bases and J 4 bases; bases outside gene matches: 4. Looked up from germline, CDR1 is SGHRS and CDR2 is YFSETQ. In nucleotides, the CDR3 is TGCGCCAGCAGCGGGGGACTAGCGGATTACGAGCAGTACTTC. This translates into CASSGGLADYEQYF.